These T cell receptor beta chains were read from a single sample in a study of human T cells and chemical hapten exposure. TCRdb re-called the RACE reads through MiXCR, storing one row per CDR3 protein. This table holds about 95,000 distinct CDR3 sequences, about 10% found once. Sequencing was performed on whole blood, taken in connection with sensitization to the hapten diphenylcyclopropenone (DPC). The origin of the receptors is a woman aged 35 to 49 with alopecia areata. Some clones in this sample may be carry-over from other donors' samples. Each CDR3 is given with its conserved first and last residue. A D gene is named only where the DNA matches it firmly.

v_gene: TRBV4-2
d_gene: TRBD2
CDR3aa: CASSQPGLAGAYEQYF

v_gene: TRBV5-4
d_gene: -
CDR3aa: CASSLDPLDGSYGYTF

v_gene: TRBV25-1
d_gene: -
CDR3aa: CASSELHERGNAEAFF

v_gene: TRBV28
d_gene: TRBD2
CDR3aa: CASIESAGGGDTQYF

v_gene: TRBV6-5
d_gene: -
CDR3aa: CASSYSNTGELFF

v_gene: TRBV6-2/TRBV6-3
d_gene: TRBD1
CDR3aa: CASSYLQGARQPQHF

v_gene: TRBV29-1
d_gene: TRBD2
CDR3aa: CSVDGSGAGNEQFF

v_gene: TRBV5-5
d_gene: TRBD1
CDR3aa: CASSGPTDRGGRAEAFF

v_gene: TRBV4-3
d_gene: -
CDR3aa: CASRSTGSEKLFF

v_gene: TRBV6-2/TRBV6-3
d_gene: -
CDR3aa: CASSGLSLGKTQYF

v_gene: TRBV18
d_gene: -
CDR3aa: CASSPGGGDLNYGYTF

v_gene: TRBV7-9
d_gene: -
CDR3aa: CASSPRRVATEAFF

v_gene: TRBV5-1
d_gene: TRBD1
CDR3aa: CASYRGADPWSNQPQHF

v_gene: TRBV6-1
d_gene: TRBD2
CDR3aa: CASSPSAGGREQFF

v_gene: TRBV4-2
d_gene: -
CDR3aa: CASSQVGRLNNSPLHF

v_gene: TRBV5-1
d_gene: TRBD1
CDR3aa: CASSLPRPGQGEGFLSDTQYF